This entry features one T cell receptor beta chain sequence. Its matching antigen is unknown. This specimen belongs to a study of cytomegalovirus exposure and HLA in healthy donors. The overall study: Membership in the Caucasian-associated ancestry cluster was found for around 81% of nearly 400 genotyped donors. General study findings and limits: Excluded were some V segments that proved indistinguishable, including TRBV6-2 and TRBV6-3.

Trimming cost V 4 bases and J 0 bases; bases outside gene matches: 9. There are 16 residues in the CDR3. The germline gives CDR1 SGHRS, CDR2 YFSETQ. With 60 Vbeta and 13 Jbeta primers, the PCR was carried out. Sequencing used immunoSEQ multiplex PCR; TCRdb keeps in-frame clones, though not all of them. The sample contains some 190,000 clones, roughly 82% of which appear only once. This sequence was found in a man aged 35-49 years in good health and CMV-seronegative. The chain carries TRBV5-1 and TRBJ1-2, with TRBD1 matching 7 bases. Source material: PBMCs. In nucleotides, the CDR3 is TGCGCCAGCAGCAGGGGGACAGCGCAAGCTAACTATGGCTACACCTTC. Amino acid sequence: CASSRGTAQANYGYTF.